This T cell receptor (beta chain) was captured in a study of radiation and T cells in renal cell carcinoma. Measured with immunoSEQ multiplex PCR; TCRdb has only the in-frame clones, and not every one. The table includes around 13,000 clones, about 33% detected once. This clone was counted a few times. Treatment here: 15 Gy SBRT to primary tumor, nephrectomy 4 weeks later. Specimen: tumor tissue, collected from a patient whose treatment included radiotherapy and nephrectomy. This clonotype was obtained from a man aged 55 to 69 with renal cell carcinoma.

The CDR3 here is CASSVTVNTEAFF. The CDR3 nucleotides are TGTGCCAGCAGCGTGACAGTGAACACTGAAGCTTTCTTT. The chain joins TRBV9 to TRBJ1-1, with D possibly matching TRBD1 (5 bases). Per germline, CDR1 SGDLS and CDR2 YYNGEE. Between the trimmed V and J ends, which lost 2 bases and 0 bases, there was a span of 5 bases. The CDR3 length is 13 residues.